This TCR beta chain was sequenced for a study of T cell repertoires in cytomegalovirus infection. The overall study: CMV epitopes that were recently identified and HLA-C-restricted were used alongside well-studied HLA-B-restricted ones. Whole-study results and caveats: HLA-C-restricted CMV clonotypes gave the most frequent clonotype in two of eight donors.

TCRdb independently ran MiXCR on the reads; one entry per CDR3 protein. The sample shows roughly 70,000 distinct CDR3 sequences, 20% to 25% of them seen only once. The CDR3 runs 17 residues. The germline CDR1 and CDR2 sequences are DFQATT and SNEGSKA (reference sequence). V was clipped by 1 base and J by 4 bases, with 22 bases between them. This clonotype was seen a few times. Its antigen remains unidentified. This chain connects TRBV20-1 to TRBJ1-1; D remains ambiguous. The receptor was derived from a human donor in good health (CMV status not recorded). Some clones in this sample may be carry-over from other donors' samples. The specimen was CD8+ T cells from cultured PBMCs, collected from culture after CMV antigen stimulation. CDR3 protein: CSARVWGSAVRSTEAFF. The CDR3 region has the DNA TGCAGTGCTAGAGTTTGGGGTTCCGCAGTTCGGAGCACTGAAGCTTTCTTT.